The TCR beta chain described here comes from a study of T cells after yellow fever vaccination. General study findings and limits: Booster sampling recovered most clones from primary vaccination (around 96% CD4, 88% CD8). The secondary response showed a weaker magnitude and a faster peak, day 5 versus 15.

Worth noting for this clonotype: Its antigen is unknown.

The CDR3 covers 15 residues. Trimming at V came to 5 bases and at J to 2 bases, leaving 4 bases not matched to a gene. Germline V gives CDR1 SGDLS, CDR2 YYNGEE. Generation of TCR cDNA used 5'RACE template switching (which added a universal primer site and UMIs). From the 5' RACE reads, TCRdb called clonotypes with MiXCR, one entry per CDR3 protein. The data hold about 260,000 distinct CDR3 sequences, with over 4.5% observed a single time. V usage is TRBV9 and J usage is TRBJ2-3; 11 bases line up with TRBD2. Here the sequenced sample was CD4+ T cells sorted from PBMCs, taken on the day of the yellow fever booster vaccination. The TCR originated in a young man who received the YFV17D yellow fever vaccine. The CDR3 spells CASSASGGHTDTQYF. The CDR3 DNA is TGTGCCAGCAGTGCTAGCGGGGGGCACACAGATACGCAGTATTTT. Using reference TRBV9 and TRBJ2-3 for the parts outside the CDR3, the full variable domain is DSGVTQTPKHLITATGQRVTLRCSPRSGDLSVYWYQQSLDQGLQFLIQYYNGEERAKGNILERFSAQQFPDLHSELNLSSLELGDSALYFCASSASGGHTDTQYFGPGTRLTVL.